Each of the 5 T cell receptor beta chains below was sequenced from the same sample in a study of blood T cell repertoires in COVID-19. Using immunoSEQ multiplex PCR, the repertoire was profiled, and TCRdb retains in-frame clones only, with some absent. The sample includes fewer than 250,000 clones, around 86% of them seen just once. Sequencing used PBMCs or T cells enriched from blood (not recorded which). The receptors were gathered from a woman aged 40 to 55 with acute COVID-19.

V is TRBV2 and J is TRBJ2-1; TRBD2 agrees at 7 bases. Trimming at V came to 6 bases and at J to 0 bases, leaving 8 bases not matched to a gene. The CDR3 sequence is 16 residues long. CDR1 SNHLY and CDR2 FYNNEI come from the germline V gene. The chain's CDR3 is CASRDPGRSSYNEQFF. The CDR3 region has the DNA TGTGCCAGCAGAGACCCCGGGAGGAGCTCCTACAATGAGCAGTTCTTC.

The chain links TRBV7-7 to TRBJ2-3; TRBD1 is a possible D gene (5 bases). CDR3 length equals 13 residues. Looked up from germline, CDR1 is SSHAT and CDR2 is FNYEAQ (reference sequence). V shed 5 bases and J shed 5 bases, with 11 bases lying between them. In nucleotides, the CDR3 is TGTGCCAGCAGCCTCAGGGTGGAAGATACGCAGTATTTT. It specifies CASSLRVEDTQYF.

The chain is built from TRBV7-8 and TRBJ2-5; perhaps TRBD1 as D (6 bases). This CDR3 contains 15 residues. Looked up from germline, CDR1 is SGHVS and CDR2 is FQNEAQ. With 10 bases removed from V and 2 bases from J, the gap between germline ends came to 20 bases. The CDR3 nucleotides read TGTGCCAACACGAGAGGGGGTACCATACAAGAGACCCAGTACTTC. Residues: CANTRGGTIQETQYF.

The V gene is TRBV2, the J gene TRBJ1-5; TRBD1 agrees at 7 bases. From germline, CDR1 is SNHLY and CDR2 FYNNEI. The trim removed 5 bases at V and 3 bases at J, leaving 4 bases unmatched. This CDR3 contains 14 residues. The CDR3 is CASSYGTDNQPQHF. In nucleotides, the CDR3 is TGTGCCAGCAGTTACGGGACAGACAATCAGCCCCAGCATTTT.

This chain uses TRBV24-1 with TRBJ2-1; 12 positions match TRBD2. The CDR3 runs 16 residues. From germline, CDR1 is KGHDR and CDR2 SFDVKD. The V segment lost 5 bases and the J segment 7 bases; nucleotides outside the gene matches: 8. The CDR3 region is CATSANPGLAGNEQFF. For the CDR3, the DNA is TGTGCCACCAGTGCTAACCCCGGACTAGCGGGAAATGAGCAGTTCTTC.